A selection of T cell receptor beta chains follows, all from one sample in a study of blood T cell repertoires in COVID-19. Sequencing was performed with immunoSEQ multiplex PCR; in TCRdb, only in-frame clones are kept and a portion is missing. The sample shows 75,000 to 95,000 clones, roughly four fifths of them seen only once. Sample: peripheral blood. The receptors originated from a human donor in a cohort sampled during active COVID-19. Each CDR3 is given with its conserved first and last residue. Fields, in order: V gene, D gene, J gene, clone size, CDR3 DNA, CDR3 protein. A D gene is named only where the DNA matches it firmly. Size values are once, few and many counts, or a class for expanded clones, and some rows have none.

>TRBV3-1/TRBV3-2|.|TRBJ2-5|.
TGTGCCAGCAGCCAAGAAGAGCCCCCAATCGAGACCCAGTACTTC
CASSQEEPPIETQYF
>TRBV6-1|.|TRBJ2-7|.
TGTGCCAGCAGTGAAGAGATTTTCAGCTCCTACGAGCAGTACTTC
CASSEEIFSSYEQYF
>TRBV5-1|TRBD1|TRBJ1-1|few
TGCGCCAGCAGCTCGACCGGGACAGTGAACACTGAAGCTTTCTTT
CASSSTGTVNTEAFF
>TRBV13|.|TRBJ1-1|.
TGTGCCAGCAGCTTAGTTCGGGCAGGGCGAACTGAAGCTTTCTTT
CASSLVRAGRTEAFF
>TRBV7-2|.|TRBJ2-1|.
TGTGCCAGCAGCAATTCGCGGCTGACGAGCTACAATGAGCAGTTCTTC
CASSNSRLTSYNEQFF
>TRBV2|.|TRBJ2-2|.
TGTGCCAGCAGTATCCAGGGCAACACCGGGGAGCTGTTTTTT
CASSIQGNTGELFF
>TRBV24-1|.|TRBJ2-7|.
TGTGCCACCAGTGATTTATTACAGACCTACGAGCAGTACTTC
CATSDLLQTYEQYF
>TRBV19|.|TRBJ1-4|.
TGTGCCAGTAGTACCACAGCTATTAATGAAAAACTGTTTTTT
CASSTTAINEKLFF
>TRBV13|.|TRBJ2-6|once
TGTGCCAGCAGCCAGATTTCTGGGGCCAACGTCCTGACTTTC
CASSQISGANVLTF
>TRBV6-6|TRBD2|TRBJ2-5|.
TGTGCCAGCAGTTACGGCGGGGGTGAGACCCAGTACTTC
CASSYGGGETQYF
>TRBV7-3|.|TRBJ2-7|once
TGTGCCAGCAGCCCGTCCCGGGACACCTACGAGCAGTACTTC
CASSPSRDTYEQYF
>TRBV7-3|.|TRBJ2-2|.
TGTGCCAGCAGCTTATTTCCGGACACCGGGGAGCTGTTTTTT
CASSLFPDTGELFF
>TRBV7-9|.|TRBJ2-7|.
TGTGCCAGCGGAGACGGAGGGGACCCGAGGGGCGAGCAGTACTTC
CASGDGGDPRGEQYF
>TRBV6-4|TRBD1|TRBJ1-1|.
TGTGCCAGCAGTGAAAAACCGACAGGGGGCAATACTGAAGCTTTCTTT
CASSEKPTGGNTEAFF
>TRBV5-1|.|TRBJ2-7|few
TGCGCCAGCAGCCGGATAGGGGCTAGGTACGAGCAGTACTTC
CASSRIGARYEQYF
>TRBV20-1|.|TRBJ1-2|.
TGCAGTGCTAGTGAAGCCGGGAGGGAGGGCATGAGCTATGGCTACACCTTC
CSASEAGREGMSYGYTF